These T cell receptor beta chains were read from a single sample in a study of T-cell reconstitution after alpha-beta-depleted transplantation in children. TCRdb re-derived calls from the PCR reads in MiXCR, one entry per CDR3 protein. The sample holds some 390,000 distinct CDR3 sequences, around 21% seen once. The sequenced sample was PBMCs from the stem cell graft donor, obtained from the stem cell graft. The receptors shown here come from a human donor who donated a stem cell graft to a child with acute myeloid leukemia. The CDR3 runs from the conserved cysteine through the conserved F or W. D genes are given only for firm matches. Clone size is given for some rows only: seen once, a few or many times, or a class if the clone is expanded.

V gene,J gene,clone size,D gene,CDR3 protein,CDR3 DNA
TRBV20-1,TRBJ2-1,-,-,CSARSGRTYNEQFF,TGCAGTGCTAGGTCCGGGAGAACCTACAATGAGCAGTTCTTC
TRBV7-9,TRBJ2-3,-,TRBD2,CASSSGLESTDTQYF,TGTGCCAGCAGCTCGGGACTAGAGAGCACAGATACGCAGTATTTT
TRBV20-1,TRBJ1-1,many,-,CSGSERMNTEAFF,TGCAGTGGAAGCGAGCGTATGAACACTGAAGCTTTCTTT
TRBV12-3/TRBV12-4,TRBJ2-7,many,-,CASGRSYEQYF,TGTGCCAGCGGGCGCAGTTACGAGCAGTACTTC
TRBV21-1,TRBJ2-3,few,-,CASSKASGRTDTQYF,TGTGCCAGCAGCAAGGCTAGCGGGAGAACAGATACGCAGTATTTT
TRBV20-1,TRBJ1-5,few,TRBD1,CSVFGTGNQPQHF,TGCAGTGTTTTTGGGACAGGGAATCAGCCCCAGCATTTT
TRBV7-2,TRBJ1-2,-,-,CASSLEGRGIGGYTF,TGTGCCAGCAGCTTAGAAGGAAGGGGGATTGGTGGCTACACCTTC
TRBV28,TRBJ2-1,few,-,CASRIGNEQFF,TGTGCCAGCAGGATTGGGAATGAGCAGTTCTTC
TRBV27,TRBJ2-1,few,-,CASSPYRELVYNEQFF,TGTGCCAGCAGTCCGTACAGGGAGCTCGTCTACAATGAGCAGTTCTTC
TRBV29-1,TRBJ2-2,many,-,CSVARDTSTGELFF,TGCAGCGTCGCCCGGGACACTTCCACCGGGGAGCTGTTTTTT
TRBV12-3/TRBV12-4,TRBJ1-1,few,-,CASSLDQGPWMEAFF,TGTGCCAGCAGTCTCGACCAGGGACCCTGGATGGAAGCTTTCTTT
TRBV15,TRBJ2-1,few,-,CATRRDPTLGRDYNEQFF,TGTGCCACCCGCAGAGACCCCACCCTTGGCCGGGATTACAATGAGCAGTTCTTC
TRBV5-1,TRBJ2-7,-,TRBD1,CASSSIGTGGFNEQYF,TGCGCCAGCAGCTCTATAGGGACAGGGGGCTTCAACGAGCAGTACTTC
TRBV4-1,TRBJ2-7,-,-,CASSQVTDYEQYF,TGCGCCAGCAGCCAAGTTACGGACTACGAGCAGTACTTC
TRBV20-1,TRBJ2-3,-,-,CSYLGGGGGTDTQYF,TGCAGTTACCTGGGTGGGGGAGGTGGCACAGATACGCAGTATTTT
TRBV7-9,TRBJ2-5,-,TRBD2,CASSNPGLAGVETQYF,TGTGCCAGCAGCAATCCGGGACTAGCGGGAGTTGAGACCCAGTACTTC
TRBV6-5,TRBJ2-3,many,-,CASSYSGRGTDTQYF,TGTGCCAGCAGTTACTCGGGGCGGGGCACAGATACGCAGTATTTT
TRBV20-1,TRBJ2-7,many,-,CSARRGLPTFPYEQYF,TGCAGTGCTAGGCGGGGTTTACCGACATTTCCCTACGAGCAGTACTTC
TRBV10-2,TRBJ2-7,-,TRBD1,CASLEGQGYEQYF,TGCGCCAGTTTAGAGGGACAGGGCTACGAGCAGTACTTC
TRBV12-3/TRBV12-4,TRBJ2-7,-,-,CASSFVEYEQYF,TGTGCCAGCAGTTTTGTGGAATACGAGCAGTACTTC
TRBV6-1,TRBJ1-5,-,-,CASRLTQGVRQPQHF,TGTGCCAGCAGACTCACCCAGGGTGTTCGACAGCCCCAGCATTTT
TRBV12-3/TRBV12-4,TRBJ2-1,many,-,CASSLGEEQFF,TGTGCCAGCAGTTTGGGAGAGGAGCAGTTCTTC